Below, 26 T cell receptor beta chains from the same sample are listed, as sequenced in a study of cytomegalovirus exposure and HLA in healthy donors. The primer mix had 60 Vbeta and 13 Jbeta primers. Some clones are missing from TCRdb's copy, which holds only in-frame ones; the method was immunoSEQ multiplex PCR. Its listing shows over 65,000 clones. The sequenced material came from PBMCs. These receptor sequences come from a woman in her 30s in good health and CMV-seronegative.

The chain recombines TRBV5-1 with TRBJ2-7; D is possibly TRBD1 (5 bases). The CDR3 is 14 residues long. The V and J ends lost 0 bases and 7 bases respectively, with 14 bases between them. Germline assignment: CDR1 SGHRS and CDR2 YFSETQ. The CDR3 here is CASSLGGPGREQYF. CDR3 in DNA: TGCGCCAGCAGCTTGGGGGGCCCAGGACGGGAGCAGTACTTC.

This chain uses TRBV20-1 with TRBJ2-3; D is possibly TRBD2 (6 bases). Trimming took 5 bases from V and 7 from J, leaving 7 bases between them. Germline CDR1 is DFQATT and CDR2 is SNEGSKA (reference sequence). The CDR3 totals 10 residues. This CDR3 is CSARGNTQYF. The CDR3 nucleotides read TGCAGTGCTCGGGGGAATACGCAGTATTTT.

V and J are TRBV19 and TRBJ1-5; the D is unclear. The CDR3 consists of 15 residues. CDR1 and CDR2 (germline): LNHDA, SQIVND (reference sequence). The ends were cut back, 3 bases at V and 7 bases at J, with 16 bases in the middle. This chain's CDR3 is CASSIGREGLQPQHF. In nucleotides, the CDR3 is TGTGCCAGTAGTATCGGGAGGGAAGGCCTACAGCCCCAGCATTTT.

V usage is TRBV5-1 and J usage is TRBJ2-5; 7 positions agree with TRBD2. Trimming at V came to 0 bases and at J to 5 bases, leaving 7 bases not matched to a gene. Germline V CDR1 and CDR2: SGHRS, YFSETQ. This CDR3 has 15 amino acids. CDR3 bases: TGCGCCAGCAGCTTGGAGGCGGGAGTCGGGGAGACCCAGTACTTC. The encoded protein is CASSLEAGVGETQYF.

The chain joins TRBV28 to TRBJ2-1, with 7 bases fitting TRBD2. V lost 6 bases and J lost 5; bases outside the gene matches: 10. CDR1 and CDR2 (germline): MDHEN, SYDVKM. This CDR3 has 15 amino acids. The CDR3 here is CASRGGLGTHNEQFF. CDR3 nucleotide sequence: TGTGCCAGCAGAGGTGGACTAGGCACACACAATGAGCAGTTCTTC. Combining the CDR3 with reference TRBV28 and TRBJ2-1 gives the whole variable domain DVKVTQSSRYLVKRTGEKVFLECVQDMDHENMFWYRQDPGLGLRLIYFSYDVKMKEKGDIPEGYSVSREKKERFSLILESASTNQTSMYLCASRGGLGTHNEQFFGPGTRLTVL.

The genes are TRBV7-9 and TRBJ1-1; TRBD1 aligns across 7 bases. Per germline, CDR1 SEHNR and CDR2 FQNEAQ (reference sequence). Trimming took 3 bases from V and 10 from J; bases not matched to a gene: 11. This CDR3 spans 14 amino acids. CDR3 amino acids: CASSFTTGPGVAFF. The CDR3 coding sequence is TGTGCCAGCAGCTTTACGACAGGGCCTGGGGTAGCTTTCTTT.

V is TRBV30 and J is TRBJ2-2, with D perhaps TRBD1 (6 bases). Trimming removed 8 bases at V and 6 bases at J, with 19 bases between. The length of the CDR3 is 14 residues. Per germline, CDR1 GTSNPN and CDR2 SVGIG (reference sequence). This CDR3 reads CAAPTVGHAGELFF. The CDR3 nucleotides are TGTGCCGCCCCCACCGTGGGACACGCCGGGGAGCTGTTTTTT.

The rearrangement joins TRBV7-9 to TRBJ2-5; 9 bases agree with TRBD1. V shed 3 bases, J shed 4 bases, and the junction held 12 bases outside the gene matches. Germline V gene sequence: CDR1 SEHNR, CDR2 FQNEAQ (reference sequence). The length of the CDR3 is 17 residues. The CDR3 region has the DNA TGTGCCAGCAGCTTCCTGACAGGGGGTGGCTTAGGAGAGACCCAGTACTTC. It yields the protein CASSFLTGGGLGETQYF.

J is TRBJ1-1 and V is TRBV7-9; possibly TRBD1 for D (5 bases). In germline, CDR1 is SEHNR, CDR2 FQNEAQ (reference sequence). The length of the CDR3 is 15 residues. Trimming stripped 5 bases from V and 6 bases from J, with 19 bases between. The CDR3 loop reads CASSPSTGEHPEAFF. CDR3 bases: TGTGCCAGCAGCCCTAGCACGGGGGAGCACCCTGAAGCTTTCTTT.

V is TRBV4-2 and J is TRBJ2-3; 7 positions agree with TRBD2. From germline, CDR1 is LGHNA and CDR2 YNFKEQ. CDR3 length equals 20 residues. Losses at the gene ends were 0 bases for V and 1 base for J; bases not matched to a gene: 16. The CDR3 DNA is TGTGCCAGCAGCCAAGAAGGGGTAGCGGGCCGCCTGGGAGGCACAGATACGCAGTATTTT. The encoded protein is CASSQEGVAGRLGGTDTQYF.

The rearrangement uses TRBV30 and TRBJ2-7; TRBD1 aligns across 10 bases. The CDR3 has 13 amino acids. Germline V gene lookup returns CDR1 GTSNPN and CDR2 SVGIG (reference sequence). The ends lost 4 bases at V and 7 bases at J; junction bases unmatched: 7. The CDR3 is CAWKDRGLSEQYF. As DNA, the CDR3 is TGTGCCTGGAAAGACAGGGGGCTAAGTGAGCAGTACTTC.

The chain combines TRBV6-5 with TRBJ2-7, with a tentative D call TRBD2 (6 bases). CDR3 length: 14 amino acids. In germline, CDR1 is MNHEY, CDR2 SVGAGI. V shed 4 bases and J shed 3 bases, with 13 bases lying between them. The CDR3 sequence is CASSSAGRRYEQYF. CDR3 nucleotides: TGTGCCAGCAGTTCCGCGGGACGGCGCTACGAGCAGTACTTC.

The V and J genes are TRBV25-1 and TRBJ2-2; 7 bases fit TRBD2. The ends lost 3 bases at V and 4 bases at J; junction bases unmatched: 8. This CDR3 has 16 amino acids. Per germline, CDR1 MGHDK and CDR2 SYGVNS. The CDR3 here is CASSDPSGEGTGELFF. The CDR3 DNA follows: TGTGCCAGCAGTGACCCCAGCGGGGAGGGCACCGGGGAGCTGTTTTTT.

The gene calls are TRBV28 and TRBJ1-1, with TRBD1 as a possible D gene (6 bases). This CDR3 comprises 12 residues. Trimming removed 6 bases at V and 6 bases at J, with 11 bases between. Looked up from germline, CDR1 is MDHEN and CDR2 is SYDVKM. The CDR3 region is CASRPDRPEAFF. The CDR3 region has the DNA TGTGCCAGCAGACCTGACAGGCCTGAAGCTTTCTTT.

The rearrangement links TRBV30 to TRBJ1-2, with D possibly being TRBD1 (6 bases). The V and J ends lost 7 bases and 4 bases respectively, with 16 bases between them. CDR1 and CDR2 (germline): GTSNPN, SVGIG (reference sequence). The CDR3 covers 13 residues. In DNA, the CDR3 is TGTGCCTCACGTGGGGGGGCCGCCTATGGCTACACCTTC. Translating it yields CASRGGAAYGYTF.

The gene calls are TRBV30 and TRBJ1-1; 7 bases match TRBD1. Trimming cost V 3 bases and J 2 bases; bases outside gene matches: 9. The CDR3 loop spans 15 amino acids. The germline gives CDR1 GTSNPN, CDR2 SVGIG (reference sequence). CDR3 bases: TGTGCCTGGAGCCCAATTGGACAGGCAAACACTGAAGCTTTCTTT. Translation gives CAWSPIGQANTEAFF.

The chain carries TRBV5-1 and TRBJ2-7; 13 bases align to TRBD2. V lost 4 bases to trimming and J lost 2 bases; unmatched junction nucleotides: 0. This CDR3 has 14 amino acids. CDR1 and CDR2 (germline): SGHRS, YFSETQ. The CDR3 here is CASSTSGGAYEQYF. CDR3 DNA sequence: TGCGCCAGCAGCACTAGCGGGGGGGCCTACGAGCAGTACTTC.

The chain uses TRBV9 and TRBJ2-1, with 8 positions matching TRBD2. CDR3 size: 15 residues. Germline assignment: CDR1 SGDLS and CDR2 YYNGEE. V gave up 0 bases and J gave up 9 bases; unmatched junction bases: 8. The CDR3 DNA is TGTGCCAGCAGCGTAGAAGGGGGACTAGTTGGTGAGCAGTTCTTC. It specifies CASSVEGGLVGEQFF. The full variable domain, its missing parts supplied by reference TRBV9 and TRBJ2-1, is DSGVTQTPKHLITATGQRVTLRCSPRSGDLSVYWYQQSLDQGLQFLIQYYNGEERAKGNILERFSAQQFPDLHSELNLSSLELGDSALYFCASSVEGGLVGEQFFGPGTRLTVL.

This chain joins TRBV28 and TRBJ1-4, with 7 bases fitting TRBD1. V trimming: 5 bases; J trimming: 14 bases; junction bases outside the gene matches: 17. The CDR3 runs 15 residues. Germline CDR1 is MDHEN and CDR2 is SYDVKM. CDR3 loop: CASSATRTGGERLFF. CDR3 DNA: TGTGCCAGCAGTGCTACCCGGACAGGCGGGGAAAGGCTGTTTTTT.

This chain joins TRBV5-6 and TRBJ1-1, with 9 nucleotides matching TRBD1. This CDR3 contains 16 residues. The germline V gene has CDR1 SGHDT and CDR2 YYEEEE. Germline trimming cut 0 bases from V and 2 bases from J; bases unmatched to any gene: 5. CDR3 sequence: CASSLAGQGTNTEAFF. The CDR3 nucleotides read TGTGCCAGCAGCTTGGCCGGACAGGGGACCAACACTGAAGCTTTCTTT.

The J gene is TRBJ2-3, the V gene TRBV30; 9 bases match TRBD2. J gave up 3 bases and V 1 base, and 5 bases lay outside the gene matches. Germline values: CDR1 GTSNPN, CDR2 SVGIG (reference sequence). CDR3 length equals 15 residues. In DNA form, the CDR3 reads TGTGCCTGGAGTGGGAGCGGGGGGCTTACAGATACGCAGTATTTT. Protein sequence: CAWSGSGGLTDTQYF. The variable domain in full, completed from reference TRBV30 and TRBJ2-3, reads SQTIHQWPATLVQPVGSPLSLECTVEGTSNPNLYWYRQAAGRGLQLLFYSVGIGQISSEVPQNLSASRPQDRQFILSSKKLLLSDSGFYLCAWSGSGGLTDTQYFGPGTRLTVL.

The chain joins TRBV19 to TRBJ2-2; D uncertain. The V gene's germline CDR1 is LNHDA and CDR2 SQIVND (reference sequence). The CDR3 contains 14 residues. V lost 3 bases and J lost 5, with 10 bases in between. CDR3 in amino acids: CASSIQELTGELFF. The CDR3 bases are TGTGCCAGTAGTATCCAAGAGCTGACCGGGGAGCTGTTTTTT.

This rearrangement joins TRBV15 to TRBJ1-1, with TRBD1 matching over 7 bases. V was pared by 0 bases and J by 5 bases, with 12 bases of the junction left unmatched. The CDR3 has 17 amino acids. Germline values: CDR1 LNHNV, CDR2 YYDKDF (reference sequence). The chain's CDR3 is CATSRDLQDRPSTEAFF. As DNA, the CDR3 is TGTGCCACCAGCAGAGACTTACAGGACAGGCCCTCAACTGAAGCTTTCTTT.

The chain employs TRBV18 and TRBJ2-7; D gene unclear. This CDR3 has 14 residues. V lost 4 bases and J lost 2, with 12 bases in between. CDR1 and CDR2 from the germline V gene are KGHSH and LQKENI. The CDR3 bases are TGTGCCAGCTCACGGGTAGCCGTCGCCTACGAGCAGTACTTC. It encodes CASSRVAVAYEQYF.

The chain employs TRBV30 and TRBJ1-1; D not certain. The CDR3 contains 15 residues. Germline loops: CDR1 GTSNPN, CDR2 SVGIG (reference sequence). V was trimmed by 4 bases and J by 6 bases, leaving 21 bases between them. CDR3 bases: TGTGCCTGGACTGTACGGGGAGGGTGGACGGCTGAAGCTTTCTTT. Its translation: CAWTVRGGWTAEAFF.

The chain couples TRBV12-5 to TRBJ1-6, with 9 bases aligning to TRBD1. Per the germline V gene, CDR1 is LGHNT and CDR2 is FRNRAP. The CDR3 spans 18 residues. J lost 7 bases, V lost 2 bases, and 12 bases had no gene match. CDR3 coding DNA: TGTGCTAGTGGTTTGACACCGGGACAGGGACTCATAAATTCACCCCTCCACTTT. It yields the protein CASGLTPGQGLINSPLHF.